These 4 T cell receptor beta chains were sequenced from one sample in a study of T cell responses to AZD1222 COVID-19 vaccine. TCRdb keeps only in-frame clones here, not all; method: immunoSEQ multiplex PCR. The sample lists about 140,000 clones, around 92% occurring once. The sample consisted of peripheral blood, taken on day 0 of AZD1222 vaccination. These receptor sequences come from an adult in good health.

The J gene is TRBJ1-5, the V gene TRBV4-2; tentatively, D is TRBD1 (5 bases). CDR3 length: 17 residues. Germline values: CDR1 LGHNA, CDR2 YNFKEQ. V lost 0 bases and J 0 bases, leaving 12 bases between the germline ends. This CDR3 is CASSQDQGPYSNQPQHF. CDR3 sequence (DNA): TGTGCCAGCAGCCAAGATCAGGGACCTTATAGCAATCAGCCCCAGCATTTT.

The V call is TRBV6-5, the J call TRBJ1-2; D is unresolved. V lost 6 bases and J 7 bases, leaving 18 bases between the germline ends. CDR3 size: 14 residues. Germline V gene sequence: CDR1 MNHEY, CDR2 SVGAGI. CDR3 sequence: CASRADGLEGGYTF. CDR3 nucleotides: TGTGCCAGCAGAGCGGACGGCCTTGAAGGTGGCTACACCTTC.

In nucleotides, the CDR3 is TGTGCCAGCAGTCAGCCCGGGACGAATTATCCCCTCCACTTT. This sequence encodes CASSQPGTNYPLHF. This chain connects TRBV27 to TRBJ1-6; possible D gene TRBD1, 5 bases. Germline lookup yields CDR1 MNHEY and CDR2 SMNVEV (reference sequence). The CDR3 is 14 residues long. V was clipped by 5 bases and J by 13 bases, with 18 bases between them.

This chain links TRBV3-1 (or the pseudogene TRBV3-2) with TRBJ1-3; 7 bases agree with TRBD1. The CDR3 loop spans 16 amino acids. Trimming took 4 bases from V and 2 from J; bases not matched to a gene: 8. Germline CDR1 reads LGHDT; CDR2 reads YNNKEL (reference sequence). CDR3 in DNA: TGTGCCAGCAGCCGCACGGCGACAGGGACTGGAAACACCATATATTTT. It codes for CASSRTATGTGNTIYF.